The 23 T cell receptor beta chains below were found in one sample sequenced in a study of blood T cells in healthy people across ages. Then a second PCR, running roughly 7 to 12 cycles, was carried out with a sample-barcoded 5' primer and a J-beta primer mix. Each CDR3 protein gets one entry after TCRdb re-called the 5' RACE reads with MiXCR. The sample records roughly 700,000 distinct CDR3 sequences, roughly 25% being singletons. These data are also associated with another study on T cells of mothers and their children.

The sequencing sample was made of blood. These TCRs come from a boy younger than 18 in good health.

CDR3 in DNA: TGTGCCAGCAGTTACGACAGCGTCTACTACGAGCAGTACTTC. It specifies CASSYDSVYYEQYF. The rearrangement uses TRBV6-6 and TRBJ2-5; weak D call: TRBD1 (5 bases). The J call may not be correct, given that the DNA end is closer to TRBJ2-7. Germline values: CDR1 MNHNY, CDR2 SVGAGI (reference sequence). CDR3 length: 14 amino acids.

This clonotype was counted between two and nine times. This chain joins TRBV6-5 and TRBJ1-1; D gene ambiguous. The ends were cut back, 8 bases at V and 5 bases at J, with 9 bases in the middle. The CDR3 sequence is 11 residues long. CDR1 is MNHEY, CDR2 SVGAGI, per germline. The CDR3 is CASGEGTEAFF. CDR3 coding DNA: TGTGCCAGCGGAGAGGGTACTGAAGCTTTCTTT.

This clonotype came up once. The genes are TRBV10-2 and TRBJ1-1; a possible D gene is TRBD1 (5 bases). Germline assignment: CDR1 WSHSY and CDR2 SAAADI. Trimming left V 2 bases short and J 11 bases short, with 12 bases between. This CDR3 contains 12 residues. CDR3 protein: CASSEGAVVAFF. The CDR3 nucleotides read TGCGCCAGCAGTGAGGGGGCAGTGGTTGCTTTCTTT.

This clonotype was picked up many times. V gene TRBV3-1 combines with J gene TRBJ2-5; maybe TRBD1 (6 bases). Germline V gene sequence: CDR1 LGHDT, CDR2 YNNKEL (reference sequence). This CDR3 is built from 14 residues. With 1 base removed from V and 1 base from J, the gap between germline ends came to 7 bases. CDR3 sequence reads: CASSQGTAQETQYF. The CDR3 DNA sequence: TGTGCCAGCAGCCAAGGGACAGCCCAAGAGACCCAGTACTTC.

The chain recombines TRBV6-6 with TRBJ2-4, with D possibly matching TRBD1 (6 bases). This CDR3 contains 14 residues. Per germline, CDR1 MNHNY and CDR2 SVGAGI (reference sequence). The V end was cut by 5 bases, the J end by 10 bases, with 18 bases between. CDR3 protein: CASSTQGKRGIQYF. DNA for the CDR3: TGTGCCAGCAGTACACAGGGAAAGAGGGGGATTCAGTACTTC.

This sequence joins TRBV4-3 and TRBJ2-3; TRBD2 matches at 13 bases. Germline loops: CDR1 LGHNA, CDR2 YSLEER. The CDR3 covers 17 residues. J lost 2 bases, V lost 1 base, and 3 bases had no gene match. CDR3 region: CASSQATSGGITDTQYF. CDR3 DNA sequence: TGCGCCAGCAGCCAAGCGACTAGCGGGGGGATCACAGATACGCAGTATTTT.

The V gene is TRBV12-3 or TRBV12-4, the J gene TRBJ2-4; D uncertain. The CDR3 loop spans 11 amino acids. Trimming left V 7 bases short and J 7 bases short, with 8 bases between. CDR3 nucleotide sequence: TGTGCCAGCACTCTTGGTAACATTCAGTACTTC. Protein: CASTLGNIQYF.

This clonotype was picked up a small number of times. The chain has TRBV7-2 and TRBJ1-1, with D possibly being TRBD1 (6 bases). CDR1 is SGHTA, CDR2 FQGNSA, per germline. The CDR3 has 14 residues. Trimming took 1 base from V and 3 from J, leaving 9 bases between them. CDR3 amino acids: CASSLGTAYTEAFF. The CDR3, as DNA: TGTGCCAGCAGCTTAGGGACAGCCTACACTGAAGCTTTCTTT.

About this clonotype itself: The junction departs from germline at one end; a sequencing error may be responsible. The gene calls are TRBV12-3 or TRBV12-4 and TRBJ2-5; no definite D call. The CDR3 totals 12 residues. The CDR3 DNA reads as TGTACCAGCAGCCTAGTAGGCGAGACCCAGTACTTC. Its protein is CTSSLVGETQYF.

The chain combines TRBV29-1 with TRBJ1-2, with a possible D match to TRBD1 (6 bases). Germline V gene lookup returns CDR1 SQVTM and CDR2 ANQGSEA. Trimming left V 6 bases short and J 6 bases short, with 14 bases between. This CDR3 contains 12 residues. The CDR3 bases are TGCAGCGTAAGCGACAGGTTGGATGGCTACACCTTC. As protein: CSVSDRLDGYTF.

The chain is built from TRBV20-1 and TRBJ1-1; D remains ambiguous. V lost 0 bases, J lost 9 bases, and 8 bases lay in between. Germline assignment: CDR1 DFQATT and CDR2 SNEGSKA (reference sequence). This CDR3 contains 11 residues. The CDR3 protein is CSARDYTQAFF. For the CDR3, the DNA is TGCAGTGCTAGAGACTACACCCAAGCTTTCTTT.

This clonotype was picked up a small number of times. The chain has TRBV7-9 and TRBJ2-3; 8 bases fit TRBD2. The CDR3 spans 17 residues. Germline V gene data show CDR1 as SEHNR and CDR2 as FQNEAQ (reference sequence). J was trimmed by 5 bases and V by 3 bases; bases with no gene match: 13. The CDR3 nucleotides are TGTGCCAGCAGCTTGGGGGCTAGCGGGTCCGGAGTAGATACGCAGTATTTT. This translates into CASSLGASGSGVDTQYF.

The chain uses TRBV6-5 and TRBJ1-2; 8 bases match TRBD1. The length of the CDR3 is 14 residues. Losses at the gene ends were 2 bases for V and 12 bases for J; bases not matched to a gene: 11. The germline V gene has CDR1 MNHEY and CDR2 SVGAGI. This CDR3 is CASSYADRARGHTF. In nucleotides, the CDR3 is TGTGCCAGCAGTTACGCGGACAGGGCTAGGGGCCACACCTTC.

The sample holds a few counts of this clonotype. The V and J genes are TRBV6-1 and TRBJ2-7; no reliable D call. V was shortened by 3 bases and J by 7 bases, with 16 bases between the two germline ends. This CDR3 contains 14 residues. CDR1 MNHNS and CDR2 SASEGT come from the germline V gene. The CDR3 nucleotides read TGTGCCAGCAGTGAGGACCTCCGAGTTTTGGAGCAGTACTTC. It specifies CASSEDLRVLEQYF.

The chain links TRBV3-1 to TRBJ2-1; no reliable D call. This CDR3 region has 16 residues. Trimming left V 1 base short and J 3 bases short, with 13 bases between. The germline V gene has CDR1 LGHDT and CDR2 YNNKEL (reference sequence). For the CDR3, the DNA is TGTGCCAGCAGCCAAGCAGTGGCCAGTCTCTACAATGAGCAGTTCTTC. Amino acids: CASSQAVASLYNEQFF.

This chain joins TRBV27 and TRBJ1-1, with 7 bases lining up with TRBD1. The germline V gene encodes CDR1 MNHEY and CDR2 SMNVEV (reference sequence). The J segment lost 5 bases and the V segment lost 7 bases, leaving 7 bases of the junction unmatched. This CDR3 is built from 13 residues. In nucleotides, the CDR3 is TGTGCCAGCACCCAGACAGGGCGAACTGAAGCTTTCTTT. Protein product: CASTQTGRTEAFF.

The chain recombines TRBV4-1 with TRBJ2-5; TRBD2 matches 8 bases. CDR1 is MGHRA, CDR2 YSYEKL, per germline. V was clipped by 5 bases and J by 11 bases; unmatched bases: 19. The CDR3 spans 16 residues. The CDR3 sequence is CASSESYSGLGFEQYF. Written as DNA, the CDR3 is TGCGCCAGCAGCGAAAGCTACTCGGGACTAGGCTTTGAGCAGTACTTC.

CDR3 sequence reads: CASSPIELAKNIQYF. The CDR3 bases are TGTGCCAGCAGCCCGATTGAGCTAGCCAAAAACATTCAGTACTTC. The rearrangement uses TRBV5-6 and TRBJ2-4; D remains unclear. Germline assignment: CDR1 SGHDT and CDR2 YYEEEE. This CDR3 has 15 amino acids. Trimming cost V 4 bases and J 0 bases, with 11 bases left between them.

This rearrangement joins TRBV25-1 to TRBJ2-5, with D perhaps given as TRBD1 or TRBD2 (6 bases each). CDR3 length equals 13 residues. Trimming cost V 6 bases and J 3 bases, with 11 bases left between them. Germline V CDR1 and CDR2: MGHDK, SYGVNS. The CDR3 sequence: CASRDRTKETQYF. As DNA, the CDR3 is TGTGCCAGCAGAGACAGGACTAAAGAGACCCAGTACTTC.

The table lists this clonotype with a few counts. V and J are TRBV10-3 and TRBJ2-5; D possibly corresponds to TRBD2 (6 bases). This CDR3 is built from 16 residues. Looked up from germline, CDR1 is ENHRY and CDR2 is SYGVKD. Trimming left V 2 bases short and J 5 bases short, with 18 bases between. The CDR3 loop is CAISEVVGGVKETQYF. For the CDR3, the DNA is TGTGCCATCAGTGAGGTCGTCGGAGGGGTTAAGGAGACCCAGTACTTC.

This clonotype has more than one count but fewer than ten. The V call is TRBV4-1, the J call TRBJ2-5; D is possibly TRBD1 or TRBD2 (6 bases each). This CDR3 spans 16 amino acids. V was clipped by 0 bases and J by 1 base, with 12 bases between them. The germline CDR1 and CDR2 sequences are MGHRA and YSYEKL. CDR3: CASSQEGGTFQETQYF. The CDR3 coding sequence is TGCGCCAGCAGCCAAGAAGGGGGGACATTCCAAGAGACCCAGTACTTC.

This clonotype has a handful of counts. V gene TRBV29-1 combines with J gene TRBJ2-7; 7 bases match TRBD1. Germline V gives CDR1 SQVTM, CDR2 ANQGSEA. The CDR3 runs to 13 residues. Trimming at V came to 5 bases and at J to 0 bases, leaving 4 bases not matched to a gene. The CDR3 region is CSVLDRSSYEQYF. Written as DNA, the CDR3 is TGCAGCGTTTTGGACAGGAGCTCCTACGAGCAGTACTTC.

This clonotype was seen a few times. The chain joins TRBV5-1 to TRBJ1-4; D not resolved. Germline loops: CDR1 SGHRS, CDR2 YFSETQ. Trimming shortened V by 2 bases and J by 8 bases, and 13 bases separated the two germline ends. The CDR3 extends over 14 amino acids. In nucleotides, the CDR3 is TGCGCCAGCAGCTTCAACCATCCGAAGGAAAAACTGTTTTTT. It yields the protein CASSFNHPKEKLFF.